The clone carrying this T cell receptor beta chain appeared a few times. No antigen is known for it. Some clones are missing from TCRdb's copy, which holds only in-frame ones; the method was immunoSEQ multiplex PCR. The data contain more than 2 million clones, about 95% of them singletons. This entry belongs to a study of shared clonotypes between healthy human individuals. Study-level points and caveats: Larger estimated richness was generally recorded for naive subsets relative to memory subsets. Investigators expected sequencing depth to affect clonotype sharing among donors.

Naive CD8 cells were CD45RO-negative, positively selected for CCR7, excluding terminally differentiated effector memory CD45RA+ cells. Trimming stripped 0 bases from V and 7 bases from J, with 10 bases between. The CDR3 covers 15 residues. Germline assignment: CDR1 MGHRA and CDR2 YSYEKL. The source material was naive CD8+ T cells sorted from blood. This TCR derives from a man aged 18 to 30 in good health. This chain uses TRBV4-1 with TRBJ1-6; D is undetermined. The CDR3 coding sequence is TGCGCCAGCAGCCAAGATCCGGCAGTAAATTCACCCCTCCACTTT. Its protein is CASSQDPAVNSPLHF.